The 30 T cell receptor beta chains in this list originate from one sample, sequenced in a study of T-cell reconstitution after alpha-beta-depleted transplantation in children (dated by TCRdb to the mid-2010s). Libraries came from PCR. The reads were generated on an Illumina HiSeq 2500. To normalize quantification of the TCRbeta repertoire, the TCR libraries were built with molecular barcoding that relied on unique molecular identifiers. The public sequencing data were trimmed at Q25 with fastp and processed into clonotypes with MiXCR by TCRdb, which kept only in-frame beta chains. Entries that share a CDR3 protein sequence are merged under the most common genes and DNA. For this sample the table gives approximately 520,000 distinct CDR3 sequences, of which roughly 33% were detected only once. More than 2% of the sample rests with the top ten. The sample consisted of PBMCs from the stem cell graft donor, taken from the stem cell graft. These receptors originate from a human donor who donated a stem cell graft to a child with aplastic anemia.

This clonotype appeared a few times. The V call is TRBV7-2, the J call TRBJ2-7; D possibly corresponds to TRBD2 (6 bases). V was clipped by 5 bases and J by 3 bases, with 14 bases between them. The CDR3 is 14 residues long. Per germline, CDR1 SGHTA and CDR2 FQGNSA. The CDR3 reads CASSTSTGVYEQYF. CDR3 DNA: TGTGCCAGCAGCACCTCCACGGGGGTCTACGAGCAGTACTTC.

The rearrangement links TRBV29-1 to TRBJ1-5; D remains ambiguous. The V end was cut by 6 bases, the J end by 0 bases, with 12 bases between. The germline gives CDR1 SQVTM, CDR2 ANQGSEA. There are 14 residues in the CDR3. This chain's CDR3 is CSVAYSASNQPQHF. The CDR3 bases are TGCAGCGTGGCTTACAGCGCTAGCAATCAGCCCCAGCATTTT.

This chain connects TRBV5-1 to TRBJ2-3; D perhaps matches TRBD2 (5 bases). The CDR3 has 13 amino acids. Germline loops: CDR1 SGHRS, CDR2 YFSETQ. Trimming shortened V by 5 bases and J by 3 bases, and 10 bases separated the two germline ends. CDR3: CASRTDWTDTQYF. DNA for the CDR3: TGCGCCAGCAGGACGGACTGGACAGATACGCAGTATTTT.

The chain has TRBV30 and TRBJ1-1, with no clear D. CDR3 length: 12 amino acids. V was shortened by 0 bases and J by 2 bases, with 4 bases between the two germline ends. The germline gives CDR1 GTSNPN, CDR2 SVGIG (reference sequence). In DNA, the CDR3 is TGTGCCTGGAGTGTACCCAACACTGAAGCTTTCTTT. Its translation is CAWSVPNTEAFF.

This clonotype was detected a few times. The chain joins TRBV20-1 to TRBJ2-1; TRBD2 matches 9 bases. V lost 5 bases and J lost 3; bases outside the gene matches: 8. Germline V gene sequence: CDR1 DFQATT, CDR2 SNEGSKA (reference sequence). The CDR3 is 15 residues long. CDR3 amino acids: CSAQVAGGGYNEQFF. The DNA of the CDR3 is TGCAGTGCTCAGGTGGCGGGAGGGGGCTACAATGAGCAGTTCTTC.

The chain links TRBV9 to TRBJ2-3; perhaps TRBD1 as D (5 bases). Germline assignment: CDR1 SGDLS and CDR2 YYNGEE. This CDR3 has 14 residues. V dropped 3 bases and J dropped 3 bases, with 11 bases sitting between them. Written as DNA, the CDR3 is TGTGCCAGCAGCGCGTCAGGGTTGACAGATACGCAGTATTTT. This codes for CASSASGLTDTQYF.

This chain uses TRBV12-3 or TRBV12-4 with TRBJ2-7, with 10 bases lining up with TRBD2. The CDR3 spans 14 residues. The J segment lost 6 bases and the V segment lost 6 bases, leaving 8 bases of the junction unmatched. The CDR3 loop is CASRTGTSVLEQYF. The CDR3 nucleotides read TGTGCCAGCAGAACGGGGACTAGCGTCCTCGAGCAGTACTTC.

The chain couples TRBV7-2 to TRBJ1-6, with no clear D. V was clipped by 5 bases and J by 2 bases, with 7 bases between them. From germline, CDR1 is SGHTA and CDR2 FQGNSA. The CDR3 spans 14 residues. Here the CDR3 reads CASSAAPYNSPLHF. DNA of the CDR3: TGTGCCAGCAGCGCGGCCCCCTATAATTCACCCCTCCACTTT.

The rearrangement joins TRBV12-3 or TRBV12-4 to TRBJ1-2; weak D call: TRBD1 (5 bases). The germline V and J ends were trimmed by 5 bases and 6 bases, with 19 bases remaining between them. The CDR3 runs to 15 residues. Here the CDR3 reads CASSLMHGTQNGYTF. In nucleotides, the CDR3 is TGTGCCAGCAGTCTTATGCACGGGACGCAAAATGGCTACACCTTC.

Only a few counts were recorded for this clonotype. This rearrangement joins TRBV6-1 to TRBJ2-1; possibly TRBD1 or TRBD2 for D (6 bases each). The CDR3 sequence is 15 residues long. Germline V gives CDR1 MNHNS, CDR2 SASEGT. With 6 bases removed from V and 9 bases from J, the gap between germline ends came to 21 bases. This CDR3 reads CASSQGTHPQAEQFF. In DNA, the CDR3 is TGTGCCAGCAGCCAGGGGACTCACCCGCAAGCTGAGCAGTTCTTC.

This clonotype was counted a few times. V is TRBV12-3 or TRBV12-4 and J is TRBJ2-7; D is possibly TRBD2 (7 bases). Trimming left V 2 bases short and J 6 bases short, with 17 bases between. The CDR3 spans 15 residues. The CDR3 DNA is TGTGCCAGCAGTTTATTAGGGGGGGCGCGGTCCGAGCAGTACGTC. It specifies CASSLLGGARSEQYV.

The CDR3 protein is CAWSLVAGLAGGIDEQFF. The CDR3 DNA sequence: TGTGCCTGGAGTTTAGTGGCGGGACTAGCGGGAGGTATCGATGAGCAGTTCTTC. The chain employs TRBV30 and TRBJ2-1; 15 bases fit TRBD2. The CDR3 totals 18 residues. J gave up 8 bases and V 2 bases, and 13 bases lay outside the gene matches. Germline V CDR1 and CDR2: GTSNPN, SVGIG (reference sequence). The full variable domain, in which reference TRBV30 and TRBJ2-1 provide the parts outside the CDR3, is SQTIHQWPATLVQPVGSPLSLECTVEGTSNPNLYWYRQAAGRGLQLLFYSVGIGQISSEVPQNLSASRPQDRQFILSSKKLLLSDSGFYLCAWSLVAGLAGGIDEQFFGPGTRLTVL.

This chain uses TRBV5-1 with TRBJ1-1; 10 nucleotides agree with TRBD1. V shed 4 bases and J 10 bases; nucleotides not matched to a gene: 7. Germline CDR1 is SGHRS and CDR2 is YFSETQ. The CDR3 is 13 residues long. The CDR3 reads CASSQGTGDRAFF. CDR3 DNA sequence: TGCGCCAGCAGCCAGGGGACAGGGGATAGAGCTTTCTTT.

This chain connects TRBV29-1 to TRBJ2-1; 7 bases are shared with TRBD1. The CDR3 length is 14 residues. Trimming at V came to 3 bases and at J to 1 base, leaving 3 bases not matched to a gene. The germline V gene encodes CDR1 SQVTM and CDR2 ANQGSEA. CDR3 loop: CSVDDRVSYNEQFF. In DNA, the CDR3 is TGCAGCGTTGATGACAGGGTGTCCTACAATGAGCAGTTCTTC.

The chain has TRBV7-2 and TRBJ2-2; a weak D match, TRBD1 (6 bases). Germline V lookup: CDR1 SGHTA, CDR2 FQGNSA. CDR3 length: 16 amino acids. Between the trimmed V and J ends, which lost 0 bases and 0 bases, there was a span of 8 bases. In nucleotides, the CDR3 is TGTGCCAGCAGCTTAGCGGGGGCCACGAACACCGGGGAGCTGTTTTTT. It yields the protein CASSLAGATNTGELFF.

The V gene is TRBV4-1, the J gene TRBJ2-1, with TRBD1 as a possible D gene (6 bases). V was trimmed by 0 bases and J by 8 bases, leaving 23 bases between them. The germline V gene has CDR1 MGHRA and CDR2 YSYEKL. This CDR3 region has 18 residues. CDR3 nucleotide sequence: TGCGCCAGCAGCCAAGATTATGCGGGCAGGGGAAGTTTTGATGAGCAGTTCTTC. Amino acids: CASSQDYAGRGSFDEQFF.

The chain carries TRBV19 and TRBJ2-7, with 7 bases aligning to TRBD2. The V gene end was trimmed by 5 bases and the J gene end by 3 bases; junction bases not matched to a gene: 10. Germline CDR1 and CDR2: LNHDA and SQIVND (reference sequence). This CDR3 has 15 residues. CDR3 sequence: CASSPQGLGGYEQYF. The DNA of the CDR3 is TGTGCCAGTAGTCCTCAAGGACTAGGAGGCTACGAGCAGTACTTC.

The rearrangement joins TRBV20-1 to TRBJ2-1; D is possibly TRBD2 (5 bases). Trimming removed 1 base from V and 7 bases from J, with 8 bases in between. CDR1 and CDR2 (germline): DFQATT, SNEGSKA (reference sequence). The CDR3 is 12 amino acids. This CDR3 reads CSARVLVNEQFF. For the CDR3, the DNA is TGCAGTGCTAGAGTACTAGTTAATGAGCAGTTCTTC.

This chain uses TRBV19 with TRBJ1-1; no clear D gene. The V gene lost 5 bases and the J gene lost 1 base, with 11 bases spanning the gap. CDR1 is LNHDA, CDR2 SQIVND, per germline (reference sequence). The CDR3 has 14 amino acids. CDR3 bases: TGTGCCAGTAGTGTGGACGGCGAGAACACTGAAGCTTTCTTT. It is translated as CASSVDGENTEAFF.

The chain joins TRBV19 to TRBJ1-1; TRBD1 aligns across 9 bases. V gave up 6 bases and J gave up 3 bases; unmatched junction bases: 2. Germline V CDR1 and CDR2: LNHDA, SQIVND (reference sequence). This CDR3 has 13 amino acids. CDR3 in DNA: TGTGCCAGTAGGGGGACAGGGTACACTGAAGCTTTCTTT. It specifies CASRGTGYTEAFF.

The V call is TRBV5-1, the J call TRBJ1-1, with D possibly TRBD1 on 5 matching bases. CDR3 length equals 13 residues. V shed 4 bases and J shed 8 bases, with 15 bases lying between them. Looked up from germline, CDR1 is SGHRS and CDR2 is YFSETQ. The CDR3 is CASSGGTAREAFF. As DNA, the CDR3 is TGCGCCAGCAGCGGGGGTACAGCGCGAGAAGCTTTCTTT.

This clonotype was detected only a few times. This sequence joins TRBV20-1 and TRBJ2-1, with 7 bases identical to TRBD2. CDR3 size: 13 residues. V was pared by 6 bases and J by 4 bases, with 6 bases of the junction left unmatched. In germline, CDR1 is DFQATT, CDR2 SNEGSKA (reference sequence). The CDR3 here is CSASTSPYNEQFF. The CDR3 coding sequence is TGCAGTGCCTCGACTAGCCCTTACAATGAGCAGTTCTTC.

A few counts support this clonotype. V usage is TRBV20-1 and J usage is TRBJ2-7; D remains unclear. The germline CDR1 and CDR2 sequences are DFQATT and SNEGSKA (reference sequence). This CDR3 is built from 13 residues. V lost 1 base and J 2 bases, leaving 9 bases between the germline ends. The CDR3 sequence: CSARGHSTYEQYV. The CDR3 nucleotides read TGCAGTGCTAGAGGCCACAGTACCTACGAGCAGTACGTC.

CDR3 sequence (DNA): TGTGCCAGCAGCCCACGTCTAGCGGGGGGGCAAGAGACCCAGTACTTC. This codes for CASSPRLAGGQETQYF. The rearrangement links TRBV5-5 to TRBJ2-5; TRBD2 agrees at 12 bases. Per the germline V gene, CDR1 is SGHKS and CDR2 is YYEKEE (reference sequence). The J segment lost 2 bases and the V segment lost 4 bases, leaving 6 bases of the junction unmatched. This CDR3 comprises 16 residues.

The chain couples TRBV5-1 to TRBJ1-2; 7 bases align to TRBD1. The CDR3 extends over 13 amino acids. CDR1 is SGHRS and CDR2 is YFSETQ in the germline V gene. V lost 0 bases and J lost 8; bases outside the gene matches: 4. CDR3 in amino acids: CASSLETGTGYTF. The CDR3 DNA reads TGCGCCAGCAGCTTGGAGACAGGGACAGGCTACACCTTC.

The gene calls are TRBV3-1 and TRBJ2-7; TRBD1 is a possible D gene (5 bases). Trimming cost V 4 bases and J 1 base, with 11 bases left between them. Germline values: CDR1 LGHDT, CDR2 YNNKEL (reference sequence). There are 14 residues in the CDR3. CDR3 DNA sequence: TGTGCCAGCAGCCCCGTTAGGGGATCCTACGAGCAGTACTTC. Translation gives CASSPVRGSYEQYF.

Comment on this clonotype: One end of the junction fails to match germline, which may point to a read error. This sequence joins TRBV28 and TRBJ1-6; 7 bases are a match to TRBD1. There are 14 residues in the CDR3. Germline loops: CDR1 MDHEN, CDR2 SYDVKM. The CDR3 sequence is CASSLRGLNSPLYF. Here the CDR3 DNA reads TGTGCCAGCAGTTTGAGGGGGCTTAATTCACCCCTCTACTTT. Combining the CDR3 with reference TRBV28 and TRBJ1-6 gives the whole variable domain DVKVTQSSRYLVKRTGEKVFLECVQDMDHENMFWYRQDPGLGLRLIYFSYDVKMKEKGDIPEGYSVSREKKERFSLILESASTNQTSMYLCASSLRGLNSPLYFGNGTRLTVT.

The chain combines TRBV7-2 with TRBJ2-4; D remains ambiguous. Trimming stripped 2 bases from V and 8 bases from J, with 13 bases between. The CDR3 is 14 amino acids. CDR1 and CDR2 (germline): SGHTA, FQGNSA. CDR3 region: CASSLMPQIDIQYF. CDR3 in DNA: TGTGCCAGCAGCTTAATGCCCCAGATTGACATTCAGTACTTC.

The table lists this clonotype with a few counts. The V and J genes are TRBV11-3 and TRBJ2-2, with 14 bases fitting TRBD2. Germline V gene data show CDR1 as SGHNT and CDR2 as YENEEA. V dropped 5 bases and J dropped 6; count of bases not matched to a gene: 5. The CDR3 loop spans 16 amino acids. CDR3 in DNA: TGTGCCAGCAGCCAAGGACTAGCGGGGGGTTCCGGGGAGCTGTTTTTT. It is translated as CASSQGLAGGSGELFF.

The chain couples TRBV29-1 to TRBJ2-3; D not resolved. Trimming stripped 5 bases from V and 3 bases from J, with 15 bases between. In germline, CDR1 is SQVTM, CDR2 ANQGSEA. The CDR3 contains 14 residues. CDR3 protein: CSVQELDWTDTQYF. CDR3 coding DNA: TGCAGCGTTCAGGAGCTAGATTGGACAGATACGCAGTATTTT.